Listed below are T cell receptor beta chains from one sample, sequenced in a study of blood T cell repertoires in COVID-19. Data came from immunoSEQ multiplex PCR; TCRdb stores just in-frame clones and leaves some out. The data contain 21,000 or so clones, about 88% of them singletons. The sample was peripheral blood. Receptors were obtained from a human donor in a cohort sampled during active COVID-19. The donor label of this sample is uncertain. Both conserved end residues are part of each CDR3. A D gene is named only where the DNA matches it firmly. Some rows mark clone size as missing; the rest say once, few, many or name a class of expanded clone.

d_gene	j_gene	abundance	v_gene	CDR3aa	CDR3nt
TRBD2	TRBJ2-7	once	TRBV11-3	CASSPPGRPPYEQYF	TGTGCCAGCAGCCCTCCCGGGAGGCCCCCCTACGAGCAGTACTTC
TRBD1	TRBJ2-3	-	TRBV6-4	CASKGTGSTDTQYF	TGTGCCAGCAAGGGGACAGGGAGCACAGATACGCAGTATTTT
TRBD2	TRBJ2-1	-	TRBV28	CASSGRGLGSSYNEQFF	TGTGCCAGCAGTGGGAGGGGCTTGGGGAGCTCCTACAATGAGCAGTTCTTC
-	TRBJ1-1	-	TRBV9	CASSGLVNTEAFF	TGTGCCAGCAGCGGACTAGTGAACACTGAAGCTTTCTTT
-	TRBJ2-6	once	TRBV6-4	CASAPSSGANVLTF	TGTGCCAGTGCCCCGAGCTCTGGGGCCAACGTCCTGACTTTC
-	TRBJ1-5	-	TRBV11-2	CASSLGAGQPQHF	TGTGCCAGCAGCTTAGGAGCCGGTCAGCCCCAGCATTTT
TRBD2	TRBJ2-5	few	TRBV6-1	CASSEGPSGTQYF	TGTGCCAGCAGTGAGGGCCCTAGCGGGACCCAGTACTTC
-	TRBJ1-1	-	TRBV7-8	CASSLERSTEAFF	TGTGCCAGCAGCTTAGAACGGAGCACTGAAGCTTTCTTT
TRBD1	TRBJ1-5	-	TRBV9	CASSVGLGGYQPQHF	TGTGCCAGCAGCGTAGGGTTAGGGGGCTACCAGCCCCAGCATTTT
TRBD1	TRBJ1-2	-	TRBV5-1	CASSPEGGDGYTF	TGCGCCAGCAGCCCCGAAGGGGGCGATGGCTACACCTTC
-	TRBJ2-7	-	TRBV19	CASSGRDTGSYEQYF	TGTGCCAGTAGTGGCCGGGACACGGGCTCCTACGAGCAGTACTTC